This T cell receptor (beta chain) came from a study of response to subunit inactivated influenza vaccine. The study's findings and limits: Few new T cells, the authors suggested, are recruited by each seasonal influenza vaccination.

TCRdb re-derived calls from the RT-PCR reads in MiXCR, one entry per CDR3 protein. The table has 150,000 to 200,000 distinct CDR3 sequences, about 10% seen once; the top ten hold roughly a third. This clonotype showed up many times. Its specificity is unknown. Germline V CDR1 and CDR2: LGHNA, YNFKEQ. V dropped 1 base and J dropped 5 bases, with 15 bases sitting between them. The CDR3 has 16 amino acids. The V call is TRBV4-2, the J call TRBJ2-1; TRBD2 is a possible D gene (6 bases). This receptor was taken from a man between 45 and 75 years old who received an inactivated influenza vaccine. The sequencing used CD8+ T cells sorted from PBMCs, collected around 25 months after vaccination. The CDR3 sequence is CASSQVGGLAHNEQFF. CDR3 nucleotide sequence: TGTGCCAGCAGCCAAGTGGGTGGCCTAGCGCACAATGAGCAGTTCTTC.